These T cell receptor beta chains were read from a single sample in a study of T cell changes during pregnancy in multiple sclerosis. Measured with immunoSEQ multiplex PCR; TCRdb has only the in-frame clones, and not every one. The table lists 34,000 or so clones, roughly 93% of them singletons. Sequencing was performed on peripheral blood, taken in the second trimester of pregnancy. The source is a female donor in good health, enrolled as a control in a pregnancy study. Each CDR3 is given with its conserved first and last residue. Each record gives: clone size, V gene, CDR3 protein. Size is omitted from some rows. Given values are once, few, many or a class for expanded clones.

size: -
V: TRBV20-1
CDR3: CSGGGETQYF

size: -
V: TRBV18
CDR3: CASSPLPGTSGGPTKNIQYF

size: -
V: TRBV7-2
CDR3: CASSLPGGEGWAKNIQYF

size: medium-sized
V: TRBV4-1
CDR3: CASSQDPSPQPQHF

size: -
V: TRBV30
CDR3: CAWSVDRGENYGYTF

size: -
V: TRBV7-9
CDR3: CASGLAGGEVGFF

size: -
V: TRBV7-2
CDR3: CASSLADRGDEKLFF

size: medium-sized
V: TRBV6-1
CDR3: CASSEKVGGVSEQYF

size: -
V: TRBV7-2
CDR3: CASSVIRLARYYEQYF

size: -
V: TRBV7-9
CDR3: CASSLRQSADTQYF

size: -
V: TRBV7-2
CDR3: CASSLGQENTEAFF

size: -
V: TRBV6-5
CDR3: CASRGGLNQPQHF

size: -
V: TRBV30
CDR3: CAWSVITGGVETQYF

size: -
V: TRBV9
CDR3: CASSGRDTYGYTF

size: -
V: TRBV7-2
CDR3: CASSLGANEAFF

size: -
V: TRBV4-2
CDR3: CASSQDRQGYSNQPQHF

size: -
V: TRBV11-1
CDR3: CASSFDDRTGYETQYF

size: -
V: TRBV6-1
CDR3: CGSGQGAGSYNEQFF

size: -
V: TRBV13
CDR3: CASSPETGGLSGNTIYF

size: -
V: TRBV7-9
CDR3: CASSLGVAGLRGGEQYF

size: -
V: TRBV6-1
CDR3: CAARGLGDDTEAFF

size: -
V: TRBV5-8
CDR3: CASSLPPGRRSHEQYF

size: -
V: TRBV28
CDR3: CASITQAAGIYEQYF

size: -
V: TRBV6-4
CDR3: CASSDTGTSEMDEQFF

size: -
V: TRBV9
CDR3: CASSFRGGTQETQYF

size: -
V: TRBV5-1
CDR3: CASSLDRGLGTEAFF

size: once
V: TRBV18
CDR3: CASSPPRRNQETQYF

size: -
V: TRBV7-3
CDR3: CASSLTRGGRLDNEQFF

size: -
V: TRBV4-1
CDR3: CASSHLGTSGGYEQYF

size: medium-sized
V: TRBV5-6
CDR3: CASSSDSHTEAFF

size: -
V: TRBV9
CDR3: CASSEGVFRSYNEQFF

size: -
V: TRBV27
CDR3: CATRPGTVRYGYTF

size: -
V: TRBV7-3
CDR3: CASSLGGTGELFF